The rows below give T cell receptor beta chains drawn from one sample of a study of blood T cell repertoires in COVID-19. Repertoires were generated with immunoSEQ multiplex PCR, while TCRdb's copy carries only in-frame clones and drops some. The sample comprises 450,000 to 500,000 clones, around 90% of which are singletons, and about 0.75% rests with the top ten. The sample consisted of PBMCs or T cells enriched from blood (not recorded which). These receptors all stem from a woman aged 18-30 years who had recovered from COVID-19. CDR3s include the opening cysteine and the closing phenylalanine or tryptophan. Each record gives: D gene, J gene, V gene, clone size, CDR3 DNA, CDR3 protein. D genes are given only for firm matches. The size of a clone is reported for some rows only, either as once, few or many, or as a class for expanded clones.

TRBD2 TRBJ2-5 TRBV5-1 . TGCGCCAGCAGCTGGGGACTAGCCGGGGAGACCCAGTACTTC CASSWGLAGETQYF
. TRBJ1-2 TRBV19 . TGTGCCAGTAGTATCAATCAGGGGCAAATTGGCTACACCTTC CASSINQGQIGYTF
TRBD1 TRBJ1-4 TRBV11-2 . TGTGCCAGCAGCATTTTCTTTACAGGGGGCGGTGAAAAACTGTTTTTT CASSIFFTGGGEKLFF
. TRBJ1-5 TRBV12-3/TRBV12-4 few TGTGCCAGCAGTCCGTCGTCGAGTCAGCCCCAGCATTTT CASSPSSSQPQHF
. TRBJ1-5 TRBV6-5 . TGTGCCAGCAGTCAGAGTTTGGGCCAGCCCCAGCATTTT CASSQSLGQPQHF
TRBD2 TRBJ2-5 TRBV7-3 . TGTGCCAGCAGCTTCGGACTAGCAAAAGAGACCCAGTACTTC CASSFGLAKETQYF
. TRBJ2-7 TRBV28 . TGTGCCAGCAGTTCCCCCCGCGGGGGCTTCACCGGGGAGCAGTACTTC CASSSPRGGFTGEQYF
TRBD1 TRBJ2-3 TRBV19 once TGTGCCAGTAGTCCAAGGGACAGCTTTTGGGATATAGCTAGCACAGATACGCAGTATTTT CASSPRDSFWDIASTDTQYF
. TRBJ1-1 TRBV6-5 . TGTGCCAGCAGTACTCCAGGGTCCACTGAAGCTTTCTTT CASSTPGSTEAFF
. TRBJ1-2 TRBV4-1 . TGCGCCAGCACCCTAGGGGGGGCAGGCTATGGCTACACCTTC CASTLGGAGYGYTF
. TRBJ2-5 TRBV27 once TGTGCCAGCAGTCCATTAGGGGGCCAAGAGACCCAGTACTTC CASSPLGGQETQYF
TRBD2 TRBJ2-4 TRBV29-1 . TGCAGCGCTGGATGGCGGGAGGACATTCAGTACTTC CSAGWREDIQYF
TRBD1 TRBJ1-2 TRBV24-1 . TGTGCCACCAGTGATCGAATCACAGGGGGCACCTATGGCTACACCTTC CATSDRITGGTYGYTF
. TRBJ1-5 TRBV28 few TGTGCCAGCAGTAATGGACGGGACAATCAGCCCCAGCATTTT CASSNGRDNQPQHF
TRBD2 TRBJ2-5 TRBV29-1 once TGCAGCGTCCGAAGCGGGGGCGGGGAGACCCAGTACTTC CSVRSGGGETQYF
. TRBJ2-5 TRBV5-4 . TGTGCCAGCAGCCCATTGGGGGACTACCAAGAGACCCAGTACTTC CASSPLGDYQETQYF
. TRBJ2-2 TRBV7-9 . TGTGCCAGCAGCTTAGCCCTACCCGGGGAGCTGTTTTTT CASSLALPGELFF
. TRBJ2-4 TRBV4-1 . TGCGCCAGCAGCCAAGAAGGGAGTGAATCGGCCAAAAACATTCAGTACTTC CASSQEGSESAKNIQYF
. TRBJ2-7 TRBV27 . TGTGCCAGCAGTGCCGGGACTGGCTCCTACGAGCAGTACTTC CASSAGTGSYEQYF
. TRBJ2-7 TRBV7-2 . TGTGCCAGCAGCCGATCCAGTGACTACGAGCAGTACTTC CASSRSSDYEQYF
TRBD2 TRBJ2-1 TRBV4-1 . TGCGCCAGCAGCCTCGGCGGACTAGCCCCCTACAATGAGCAGTTCTTC CASSLGGLAPYNEQFF
. TRBJ1-1 TRBV2 . TGTGCCGGGGGGTTGGGGCGGAACACTGAAGCTTTCTTT CAGGLGRNTEAFF